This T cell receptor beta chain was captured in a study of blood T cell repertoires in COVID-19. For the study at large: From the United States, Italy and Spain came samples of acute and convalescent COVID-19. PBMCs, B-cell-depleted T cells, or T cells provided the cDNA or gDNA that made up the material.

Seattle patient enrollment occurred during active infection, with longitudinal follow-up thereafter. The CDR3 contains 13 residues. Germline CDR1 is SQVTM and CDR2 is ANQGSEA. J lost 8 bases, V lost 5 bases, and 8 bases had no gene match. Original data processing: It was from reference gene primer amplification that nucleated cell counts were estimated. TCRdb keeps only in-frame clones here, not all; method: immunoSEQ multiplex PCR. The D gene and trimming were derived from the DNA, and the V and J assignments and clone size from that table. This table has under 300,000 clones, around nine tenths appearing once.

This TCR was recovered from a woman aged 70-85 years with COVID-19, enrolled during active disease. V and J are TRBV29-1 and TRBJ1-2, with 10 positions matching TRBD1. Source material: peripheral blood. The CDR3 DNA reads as TGCAGCGTTCAAGCCGACAGGGGGCAAGGCTACACCTTC. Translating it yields CSVQADRGQGYTF.